The source of this TCR beta chain is a study of blood T cell repertoires in COVID-19. Clones were sequenced by immunoSEQ multiplex PCR, and TCRdb holds only the in-frame ones, with some missing. The profile shows about 430,000 clones, roughly 88% of them singletons. Participants were placed into cohorts based on the clinical history they reported. The CDR3 is 16 residues long. V lost 4 bases and J 0 bases, leaving 17 bases between the germline ends. In germline, CDR1 is SGHDT, CDR2 YYEEEE. This sequence originates from a woman aged 18-29 years who had been exposed to COVID-19. The specimen was PBMCs or T cells enriched from blood (not recorded which). V is TRBV5-6 and J is TRBJ2-7; tentatively, D is TRBD2 (6 bases). The CDR3 protein is CASSPLVADGSYEQYF. CDR3 bases: TGTGCCAGCAGCCCCCTGGTAGCGGATGGCTCCTACGAGCAGTACTTC.